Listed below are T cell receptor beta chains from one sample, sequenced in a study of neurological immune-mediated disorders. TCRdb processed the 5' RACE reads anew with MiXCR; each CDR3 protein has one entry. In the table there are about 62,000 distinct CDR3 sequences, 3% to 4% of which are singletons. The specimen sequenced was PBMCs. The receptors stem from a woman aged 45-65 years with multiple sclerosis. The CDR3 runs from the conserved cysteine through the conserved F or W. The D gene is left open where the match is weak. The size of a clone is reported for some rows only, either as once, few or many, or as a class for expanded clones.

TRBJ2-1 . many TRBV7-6 CASSLTTYNEQFF TGTGCCAGCAGCTTGACCACCTACAATGAGCAGTTCTTC
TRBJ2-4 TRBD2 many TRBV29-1 CSAKPGFGRDIQYF TGCAGCGCCAAACCGGGCTTTGGGAGGGACATTCAGTACTTC
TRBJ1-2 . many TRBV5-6 CASSLGVEGRYGYTF TGTGCCAGCAGCTTGGGGGTGGAAGGTCGCTATGGCTACACCTTC
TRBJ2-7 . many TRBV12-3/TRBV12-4 CASSPLRQVPYEQYF TGTGCCAGCAGTCCCCTCCGACAGGTGCCCTACGAGCAGTACTTC
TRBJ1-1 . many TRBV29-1 CSATLGVNTEAFF TGCAGCGCAACTCTGGGAGTGAACACTGAAGCTTTCTTT
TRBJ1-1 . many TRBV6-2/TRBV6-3 CASSYFFGASPGGTEAFF TGTGCCAGCAGTTACTTCTTTGGGGCTTCTCCAGGAGGCACTGAAGCTTTCTTT
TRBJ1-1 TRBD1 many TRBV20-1 CSARKGTGVMNTEAFF TGCAGTGCTAGAAAGGGGACAGGGGTCATGAACACTGAAGCTTTCTTT
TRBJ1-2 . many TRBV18 CASSPPNGYGYTF TGTGCCAGCTCACCACCAAACGGCTATGGCTACACCTTC
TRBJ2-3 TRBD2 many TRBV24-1 CATSRPSGGTDTQYF TGTGCCACCAGTCGGCCTAGCGGGGGCACAGATACGCAGTATTTT
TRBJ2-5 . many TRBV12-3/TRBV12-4 CASSGVGGTQYF TGTGCCAGCAGCGGCGTGGGGGGGACCCAGTACTTC
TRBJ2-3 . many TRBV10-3 CAISEAQDTQYF TGTGCCATCAGTGAAGCCCAGGATACGCAGTATTTT
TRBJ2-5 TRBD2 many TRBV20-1 CSARDPGGQETQYF TGCAGTGCTAGAGACCCCGGGGGGCAAGAGACCCAGTACTTC
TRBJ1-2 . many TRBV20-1 CSARDPVNYGYTF TGCAGTGCTAGAGATCCGGTGAACTATGGCTACACCTTC
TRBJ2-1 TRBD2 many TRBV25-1 CASSDSSGYNEQFF TGTGCCAGCAGTGACTCTAGCGGCTACAATGAGCAGTTCTTC
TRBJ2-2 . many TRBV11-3 CASSLYGGELFF TGTGCCAGCAGCTTATACGGCGGGGAGCTGTTTTTT
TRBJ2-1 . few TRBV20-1 CSAKGDPFYNEQFF TGCAGTGCTAAGGGGGATCCATTCTACAATGAGCAGTTCTTC
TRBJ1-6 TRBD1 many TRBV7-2 CASSLAGNDRGSPLHF TGTGCCAGCAGCTTAGCGGGTAACGACAGGGGTTCACCCCTCCACTTT
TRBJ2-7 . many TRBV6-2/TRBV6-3 CASSSPRLVSYEQYF TGTGCCAGCAGTTCCCCCCGGCTAGTCTCCTACGAGCAGTACTTC
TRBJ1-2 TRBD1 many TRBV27 CASSASGGVVYGYTF TGTGCCAGCAGTGCGTCAGGGGGAGTGGTCTATGGCTACACCTTC
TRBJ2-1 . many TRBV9 CASSVGGARLEEQFF TGTGCCAGCAGCGTAGGAGGAGCGCGACTCGAAGAGCAGTTCTTC
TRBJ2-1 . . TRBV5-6 CASSYGGRAYNEQFF TGTGCCAGCAGCTACGGGGGCAGGGCTTACAATGAGCAGTTCTTC
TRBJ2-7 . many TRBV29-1 CSVEYGDVYEQYF TGCAGCGTTGAGTATGGGGACGTATACGAGCAGTACTTC
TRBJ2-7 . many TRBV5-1 CASSLVGGNEQYF TGCGCCAGCAGCTTGGTCGGCGGCAACGAGCAGTACTTC
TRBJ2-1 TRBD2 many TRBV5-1 CASSLLVAGAENEQFF TGCGCCAGCAGCCTCCTCGTAGCGGGCGCAGAGAATGAGCAGTTCTTC
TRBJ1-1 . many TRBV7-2 CASSLSGGGTEAFF TGTGCCAGCAGCTTATCGGGGGGAGGTACTGAAGCTTTCTTT
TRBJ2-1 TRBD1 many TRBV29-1 CSFIGQGTEQFF TGCAGCTTCATTGGACAGGGTACTGAGCAGTTCTTC
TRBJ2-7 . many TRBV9 CASRRKGDQRDYEQYF TGTGCCAGCAGGAGGAAAGGGGATCAGCGAGACTACGAGCAGTACTTC
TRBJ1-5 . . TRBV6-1 CASSLGSSNQPQHF TGTGCCAGCAGTTTGGGCTCTAGCAATCAGCCCCAGCATTTT
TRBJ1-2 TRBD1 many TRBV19 CASSGQVSGYGYTF TGTGCCAGTAGCGGACAGGTTTCTGGCTATGGCTACACCTTC
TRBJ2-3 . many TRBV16 CASSQSADTQYF TGTGCCAGCAGCCAGTCCGCGGATACGCAGTATTTT
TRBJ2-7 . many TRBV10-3 CAISEPSTIYEQYF TGTGCCATCAGTGAGCCCTCTACTATCTACGAGCAGTACTTC
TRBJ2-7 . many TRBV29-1 CSVRGGRGLEQYF TGCAGCGTTCGCGGGGGCAGGGGGCTCGAGCAGTACTTC
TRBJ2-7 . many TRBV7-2 CASSLAHRGFYEQYF TGTGCCAGCAGCTTAGCGCATCGGGGTTTCTACGAGCAGTACTTC
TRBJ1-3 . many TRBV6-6 CASSSGSVGNTIYF TGTGCCAGCAGTTCAGGGAGCGTCGGAAACACCATATATTTT
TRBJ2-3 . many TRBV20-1 CSARALIRGSTDTQYF TGCAGTGCTAGGGCCCTAATCAGGGGAAGCACAGATACGCAGTATTTT
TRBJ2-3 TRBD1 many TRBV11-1 CASSFRDRVTDTQYF TGTGCCAGCAGCTTTCGGGACAGGGTGACAGATACGCAGTATTTT